This record concerns one T cell receptor beta chain sequence. Antigen specificity is unknown. This CDR3 has 15 residues. Germline V gives CDR1 SGHKS, CDR2 YYEKEE (reference sequence). The germline V and J ends were trimmed by 4 bases and 2 bases, with 15 bases remaining between them. Profiled with immunoSEQ multiplex PCR; TCRdb holds only in-frame clones, not every one. The table has 90,000 to 150,000 clones, around 90% seen once. The source of the sample is a study of T cell responses to AZD1222 COVID-19 vaccine. Study-wide background: Researchers grouped second doses given at about 4 or about 12 weeks into one pool. Points from the study as a whole: The donors showed a predominance of white British ancestry and of females, with possible underestimation of clonal diversity. Among those given AZD1222, only five or six were seropositive at baseline.

The chain joins TRBV5-5 to TRBJ2-5, with D tentatively TRBD1 or TRBD2 (5 bases each). The TCR was taken from an adult in good health. The sequencing used peripheral blood, collected on day 0 of AZD1222 vaccination. This CDR3 reads CASSPLRGDQETQYF. In DNA form, the CDR3 reads TGTGCCAGCAGCCCCCTTAGAGGGGATCAAGAGACCCAGTACTTC.